Sequencing of this T cell receptor (beta chain) was carried out in a study of response to subunit inactivated influenza vaccine. Whole-study findings and limits: The authors offered the suggestion that each seasonal influenza vaccination recruits few new T cells.

TCRdb analysed the RT-PCR reads with MiXCR anew, one entry per CDR3 protein. The table records more than 700,000 distinct CDR3 sequences, less than 25% of them present only once. The germline V and J ends were trimmed by 4 bases and 5 bases, with 11 bases remaining between them. Germline CDR1 reads MDHEN; CDR2 reads SYDVKM. The length of the CDR3 is 13 residues. This clonotype was found a few times. Its target is not known. Sequencing used PBMCs from blood, obtained roughly 5 days after vaccination. The sequence came from a man aged 50 to 60 who received an inactivated influenza vaccine. The chain is built from TRBV28 and TRBJ2-5; D possibly corresponds to TRBD1 (6 bases). The CDR3 DNA follows: TGTGCCAGCAGTTCCAGGGGTCGGGAGACCCAGTACTTC. It codes for CASSSRGRETQYF.